This is a list of T cell receptor beta chains from one sample in a study of blood T cell repertoires in COVID-19. Generated by immunoSEQ multiplex PCR, the TCRdb table keeps only in-frame clones and is missing some. The top ten hold roughly 2.5% of the sample, which has 130,000 to 150,000 clones, 85% seen once. Sequenced material: peripheral blood. The receptors were sampled from a human donor with acute or convalescent COVID-19. The donor label of this sample is uncertain. The CDR3 runs from the conserved cysteine through the conserved F or W. A D gene is named only where the DNA matches it firmly. For some rows the clone size is stated as once, few or many, or as a class when expanded; others skip it.

V,D,J,size,length,CDR3,DNA
TRBV6-5,.,TRBJ1-1,.,11,CASNTNTEAFF,TGTGCCAGCAACACAAACACTGAAGCTTTCTTT
TRBV9,.,TRBJ1-5,.,15,CASSAGNVGNQPQHF,TGTGCCAGCAGCGCGGGGAACGTGGGCAATCAGCCCCAGCATTTT
TRBV5-1,.,TRBJ2-1,.,15,CASSFFGSSYNEQFF,TGCGCCAGCAGCTTTTTCGGTAGCTCCTACAATGAGCAGTTCTTC
TRBV10-3,TRBD1,TRBJ2-1,once,13,CAITDRGHNEQFF,TGTGCCATCACCGACAGGGGGCACAATGAGCAGTTCTTC
TRBV7-3,.,TRBJ2-7,.,13,CASSLNLAGEQYF,TGTGCCAGCAGCTTGAACCTAGCTGGCGAGCAGTACTTC
TRBV9,TRBD2,TRBJ2-5,.,18,CASSPRGTSGRRGETQYF,TGTGCCAGCAGCCCGCGAGGGACTAGCGGGAGGCGGGGGGAGACCCAGTACTTC
TRBV10-3,.,TRBJ2-2,few,15,CAITQGGAYTGELFF,TGTGCCATCACCCAAGGGGGGGCCTACACCGGGGAGCTGTTTTTT
TRBV28,TRBD1,TRBJ1-1,once,16,CASSRPGQVMNTEAFF,TGTGCCAGCAGTAGACCGGGACAGGTGATGAACACTGAAGCTTTCTTT
TRBV24-1,.,TRBJ2-5,.,13,CATSAVGVETQYF,TGTGCCACCAGTGCCGTAGGGGTAGAGACCCAGTACTTC
TRBV19,.,TRBJ1-6,.,16,CASRNNPRQSSSPLHF,TGTGCCAGTAGGAATAATCCCAGGCAGTCCAGTTCACCCCTCCACTTT
TRBV4-1,TRBD1,TRBJ1-2,few,15,CASSPTGTGNYGYTF,TGCGCCAGCAGCCCAACCGGGACAGGAAACTATGGCTACACCTTC
TRBV28,.,TRBJ1-1,.,13,CASGTNMNTEAFF,TGTGCCAGCGGGACAAACATGAACACTGAAGCTTTCTTT
TRBV4-3,.,TRBJ1-1,.,14,CASSQSTGLERFFF,TGCGCCAGCAGCCAGTCCACGGGGTTAGAAAGGTTTTTCTTT
TRBV12-5,TRBD1,TRBJ1-1,.,15,CASGPRRQGGPEAFF,TGTGCTAGTGGCCCTCGCCGACAGGGGGGCCCTGAAGCTTTCTTT
TRBV5-1,.,TRBJ2-1,.,16,CASSLAGTRGPGEQFF,TGCGCCAGCAGCTTGGCCGGGACTAGGGGGCCCGGTGAGCAGTTCTTC
TRBV3-1/TRBV3-2,.,TRBJ2-7,few,15,CASSFASRGAYEQYF,TGTGCCAGCAGCTTTGCTTCGCGGGGAGCCTACGAGCAGTACTTC
TRBV2,TRBD1,TRBJ1-5,.,15,CASSKRDRVEWPQHF,TGTGCCAGCAGCAAAAGGGACAGGGTGGAATGGCCCCAGCATTTT
TRBV18,TRBD1,TRBJ1-1,.,15,CASSRGQGGNTEAFF,TGTGCCAGCTCACGCGGACAGGGGGGGAACACTGAAGCTTTCTTT